The 26 T cell receptor beta chains below come from one sample, sequenced in a study of T cells in narcolepsy. The table came from immunoSEQ multiplex PCR; TCRdb's copy has only in-frame clones and leaves some out. The sample consists of 25,000 to 30,000 clones, over 75% of them appearing once. Sequenced material: CD45RA- memory CD4+ T cells from PBMCs. These receptors came from a human donor with narcolepsy.

The chain has TRBV2 and TRBJ2-5; a possible D gene is TRBD1 (6 bases). Germline V gives CDR1 SNHLY, CDR2 FYNNEI. This CDR3 has 18 amino acids. Trimming cost V 4 bases and J 9 bases, with 30 bases left between them. The CDR3 spells CASSVGFGRDTPGRSQYF. As DNA, the CDR3 is TGTGCCAGCAGTGTGGGTTTCGGTAGGGACACGCCGGGGCGGTCCCAGTACTTC. The full variable domain, with the rest looked up from reference TRBV2 and TRBJ2-5, is EPEVTQTPSHQVTQMGQEVILRCVPISNHLYFYWYRQILGQKVEFLVSFYNNEISEKSEIFDDQFSVERPDGSNFTLKIRSTKLEDSAMYFCASSVGFGRDTPGRSQYFGPGTRLLVL.

V gene TRBV5-6 combines with J gene TRBJ1-1; no definite D call. CDR3 size: 15 residues. The ends were cut back, 5 bases at V and 4 bases at J, with 18 bases in the middle. CDR1 is SGHDT and CDR2 is YYEEEE in the germline V gene. Written as DNA, the CDR3 is TGTGCCAGCAGAACCTCGAGGCGGGGAGTCACTGAAGCTTTCTTT. It specifies CASRTSRRGVTEAFF. The full variable domain, its missing parts supplied by reference TRBV5-6 and TRBJ1-1, is DAGVTQSPTHLIKTRGQQVTLRCSPKSGHDTVSWYQQALGQGPQFIFQYYEEEERQRGNFPDRFSGHQFPNYSSELNVNALLLGDSALYLCASRTSRRGVTEAFFGQGTRLTVV.

The CDR3 nucleotides are TGTGCCAGCAGGACCTATCCGGACACTGAAGCTTTCTTT. This gives the protein CASRTYPDTEAFF. This chain connects TRBV28 to TRBJ1-1; D is uncertain. This CDR3 comprises 13 residues. With 6 bases removed from V and 3 bases from J, the gap between germline ends came to 11 bases. The germline V gene has CDR1 MDHEN and CDR2 SYDVKM.

The CDR3 loop is CASSQGGGAAWQFF. The CDR3 nucleotides read TGTGCCAGCAGCCAAGGAGGAGGGGCCGCCTGGCAGTTCTTC. The chain uses TRBV14 and TRBJ2-1, with D possibly matching TRBD2 (6 bases). Trimming took off 1 base at V and 12 bases at J, with 16 bases between the two ends. Germline assignment: CDR1 SGHDN and CDR2 FVKESK. The CDR3 totals 14 residues.

V usage is TRBV29-1 and J usage is TRBJ2-7; D is tentatively TRBD1 or TRBD2 (6 bases each). The CDR3 loop spans 15 amino acids. Trimming removed 4 bases at V and 2 bases at J, with 18 bases between. In germline, CDR1 is SQVTM, CDR2 ANQGSEA. The CDR3 DNA follows: TGCAGCGTTGGGGGGGCGACAGGCGAACCCTACGAGCAGTACTTC. Amino acids: CSVGGATGEPYEQYF.

The gene calls are TRBV30 and TRBJ2-1; D call uncertain. In germline, CDR1 is GTSNPN, CDR2 SVGIG (reference sequence). V was clipped by 5 bases and J by 3 bases, with 11 bases between them. The CDR3 extends over 13 amino acids. CDR3 amino acids: CAWGVEFYNEQFF. CDR3 DNA: TGTGCCTGGGGGGTAGAGTTCTACAATGAGCAGTTCTTC.

V gene TRBV6-5 combines with J gene TRBJ1-6; D remains unclear. CDR3 length: 12 amino acids. The germline V gene encodes CDR1 MNHEY and CDR2 SVGAGI. V was trimmed by 5 bases and J by 8 bases, leaving 7 bases between them. DNA of the CDR3: TGTGCCAGCAGTCGAAATGATTCACCCCTCCACTTT. Translated: CASSRNDSPLHF.

The gene calls are TRBV5-1 and TRBJ1-1; tentatively, D is TRBD1 (5 bases). The CDR3 consists of 11 residues. The germline V gene has CDR1 SGHRS and CDR2 YFSETQ. Trimming removed 7 bases from V and 11 bases from J, with 15 bases in between. The DNA of the CDR3 is TGCGCCAGCGGGGAAGGGGATCGGGCTTTCTTT. It is translated as CASGEGDRAFF.

The CDR3 coding sequence is TGTGCCAGCAGCGTCCTGCCGGGGGGTCCCCTCCACTTT. Its translation is CASSVLPGGPLHF. This chain uses TRBV9 with TRBJ1-6; possibly TRBD1 for D (5 bases). Germline V lookup: CDR1 SGDLS, CDR2 YYNGEE. V lost 2 bases and J lost 13, with 13 bases in between. The CDR3 extends over 13 amino acids.

The chain links TRBV7-2 to TRBJ2-3; D remains ambiguous. Germline V lookup: CDR1 SGHTA, CDR2 FQGNSA. The CDR3 is made up of 13 amino acids. Between the trimmed V and J ends, which lost 4 bases and 2 bases, there was a span of 7 bases. The CDR3 DNA follows: TGTGCCAGCAGCTCCCCCCTCACAGATACGCAGTATTTT. Amino acid sequence: CASSSPLTDTQYF.

The rearrangement links TRBV6-5 to TRBJ1-2; D not resolved. The germline V and J ends were trimmed by 7 bases and 8 bases, with 14 bases remaining between them. The CDR3 contains 12 residues. Per the germline V gene, CDR1 is MNHEY and CDR2 is SVGAGI. CDR3 sequence: CASTDPPAGYTF. CDR3 bases: TGTGCCAGCACCGACCCTCCTGCGGGCTACACCTTC.

The chain is built from TRBV7-9 and TRBJ1-2; D uncertain. The CDR3 spans 11 residues. V was trimmed by 3 bases and J by 7 bases, leaving 6 bases between them. Germline CDR1 SEHNR, CDR2 FQNEAQ (reference sequence). Here the CDR3 reads CASSLSAGYTF. CDR3 nucleotide sequence: TGTGCCAGCAGCTTGAGTGCTGGCTACACCTTC.

In this sample, this clone turned up once. The chain links TRBV20-1 to TRBJ2-7, with D uncertain. Germline V CDR1 and CDR2: DFQATT, SNEGSKA (reference sequence). CDR3 length: 11 amino acids. V was pared by 4 bases and J by 6 bases, with 10 bases between. The DNA for the CDR3 is TGCAGTGCTAAAGGTACCGCCGAGCAGTACTTC. Translating gives CSAKGTAEQYF.

A remark on this clone: Other DNA sequences from this sample encode an identical CDR3 as well. V and J are TRBV6-9 and TRBJ2-5; no reliable D call. Germline V lookup: CDR1 MNHGY, CDR2 SVAAGI. CDR3 size: 15 residues. V lost 11 bases to trimming and J lost 4 bases, with 23 bases between them. The CDR3 region is CASLPVLESPETQYF. CDR3 coding DNA: TGTGCCTCCCTCCCTGTCCTTGAGTCCCCAGAGACCCAGTACTTC.

The chain joins TRBV7-9 to TRBJ1-1, with 10 bases that match TRBD1. The CDR3 length is 15 residues. V dropped 5 bases and J dropped 4; count of bases not matched to a gene: 7. The germline gives CDR1 SEHNR, CDR2 FQNEAQ (reference sequence). DNA for the CDR3: TGTGCCAGCAGCCCCCGGGGACAGGGGTCCACTGAAGCTTTCTTT. This codes for CASSPRGQGSTEAFF. The full variable domain, its missing parts supplied by reference TRBV7-9 and TRBJ1-1, is DTGVSQNPRHKITKRGQNVTFRCDPISEHNRLYWYRQTLGQGPEFLTYFQNEAQLEKSRLLSDRFSAERPKGSFSTLEIQRTEQGDSAMYLCASSPRGQGSTEAFFGQGTRLTVV.

The chain employs TRBV7-8 and TRBJ1-5; D is possibly TRBD1 (6 bases). The germline V gene has CDR1 SGHVS and CDR2 FQNEAQ. V lost 2 bases, J lost 5 bases, and 10 bases lay in between. CDR3 length: 14 residues. The CDR3 DNA is TGTGCCAGCAGCTTACAGGGGTCGGATCAGCCCCAGCATTTT. It is translated as CASSLQGSDQPQHF. The full variable domain, its missing parts supplied by reference TRBV7-8 and TRBJ1-5, is GAGVSQSPRYKVAKRGQDVALRCDPISGHVSLFWYQQALGQGPEFLTYFQNEAQLDKSGLPSDRFFAERPEGSVSTLKIQRTQQEDSAVYLCASSLQGSDQPQHFGDGTRLSIL.

The table lists this clone with a few counts. CDR3: CASSPWTSGDRETQYF. For the CDR3, the DNA is TGTGCCAGCAGCCCCTGGACTAGCGGGGACCGTGAGACCCAGTACTTC. The chain has TRBV7-8 and TRBJ2-5, with 12 bases lining up with TRBD2. Germline values: CDR1 SGHVS, CDR2 FQNEAQ. CDR3 length: 16 amino acids. V was clipped by 5 bases and J by 5 bases; unmatched bases: 9.

V usage is TRBV7-3 and J usage is TRBJ2-1, with TRBD2 as a possible D gene (8 bases). Trimming took off 2 bases at V and 9 bases at J, with 14 bases between the two ends. Per germline, CDR1 SGHTA and CDR2 FQGTGA. The CDR3 loop spans 14 amino acids. The CDR3 loop is CASSLGLAGGEQFF. CDR3 DNA: TGTGCCAGCAGCTTAGGACTAGCAGGGGGTGAGCAGTTCTTC.

V usage is TRBV4-1 and J usage is TRBJ1-2, with no clear D. V dropped 0 bases and J dropped 8 bases, with 7 bases sitting between them. CDR3 size: 12 residues. Germline CDR1 is MGHRA and CDR2 is YSYEKL. CDR3 in amino acids: CASSQEGRGYTF. For the CDR3, the DNA is TGCGCCAGCAGCCAAGAAGGGCGCGGCTACACCTTC.

With regard to this clone: The sample carries other DNA sequences with the same CDR3. The chain links TRBV4-1 to TRBJ2-2, with 8 nucleotides matching TRBD2. There are 17 residues in the CDR3. Germline CDR1 and CDR2: MGHRA and YSYEKL. V shed 0 bases and J 1 base; nucleotides not matched to a gene: 4. For the CDR3, the DNA is TGCGCCAGCAGCCAAGAACGGGCGGGGGGGAACACCGGGGAGCTGTTTTTT. Translating it yields CASSQERAGGNTGELFF.

J is TRBJ1-5 and V is TRBV19; D not resolved. The CDR3 loop spans 12 amino acids. CDR1 and CDR2 (germline): LNHDA, SQIVND (reference sequence). V was clipped by 3 bases and J by 2 bases, with 2 bases between them. The CDR3 DNA reads TGTGCCAGTAGTATGGGCAATCAGCCCCAGCATTTT. It yields the protein CASSMGNQPQHF.

V is TRBV10-3 and J is TRBJ1-2; D is unclear. Trimming took off 0 bases at V and 3 bases at J, with 11 bases between the two ends. CDR1 is ENHRY and CDR2 is SYGVKD in the germline V gene. This CDR3 comprises 15 residues. CDR3 nucleotides: TGTGCCATCAGTGAGTCACTGGGCAACGACTATGGCTACACCTTC. Its translation: CAISESLGNDYGYTF.

CDR3 region: CSVDSGGYYGYTF. The DNA for the CDR3 is TGCAGCGTTGATTCAGGGGGCTACTATGGCTACACCTTC. The chain couples TRBV29-1 to TRBJ1-2; 8 bases align to TRBD1. V was pared by 3 bases and J by 3 bases, with 3 bases of the junction left unmatched. CDR1 and CDR2 (germline): SQVTM, ANQGSEA. The CDR3 spans 13 residues.

This clone was detected only once. The V gene is TRBV30, the J gene TRBJ2-7, with 11 bases fitting TRBD1. V gave up 4 bases and J gave up 5 bases; unmatched junction bases: 10. In germline, CDR1 is GTSNPN, CDR2 SVGIG (reference sequence). This CDR3 is built from 15 residues. The CDR3 DNA follows: TGTGCCTGGAACAAAGTGCGGACAGGGGGCGACGAGCAGTACTTC. This translates into CAWNKVRTGGDEQYF.

The chain is built from TRBV6-5 and TRBJ1-5; D is perhaps TRBD1 (5 bases). The length of the CDR3 is 13 residues. CDR1 and CDR2 from the germline V gene are MNHEY and SVGAGI. The germline V and J ends were trimmed by 6 bases and 3 bases, with 9 bases remaining between them. The CDR3 DNA reads as TGTGCCAGCAGGCGACAGAACAATCAGCCCCAGCATTTT. It yields the protein CASRRQNNQPQHF.

V gene TRBV7-9 combines with J gene TRBJ1-2; no clear D. The V end was cut by 1 base, the J end by 7 bases, with 10 bases between. The CDR3 covers 13 residues. Germline V CDR1 and CDR2: SEHNR, FQNEAQ (reference sequence). DNA for the CDR3: TGTGCCAGCAGCTTAGGCGATCGGCTTGGCTACACCTTC. Its protein is CASSLGDRLGYTF.